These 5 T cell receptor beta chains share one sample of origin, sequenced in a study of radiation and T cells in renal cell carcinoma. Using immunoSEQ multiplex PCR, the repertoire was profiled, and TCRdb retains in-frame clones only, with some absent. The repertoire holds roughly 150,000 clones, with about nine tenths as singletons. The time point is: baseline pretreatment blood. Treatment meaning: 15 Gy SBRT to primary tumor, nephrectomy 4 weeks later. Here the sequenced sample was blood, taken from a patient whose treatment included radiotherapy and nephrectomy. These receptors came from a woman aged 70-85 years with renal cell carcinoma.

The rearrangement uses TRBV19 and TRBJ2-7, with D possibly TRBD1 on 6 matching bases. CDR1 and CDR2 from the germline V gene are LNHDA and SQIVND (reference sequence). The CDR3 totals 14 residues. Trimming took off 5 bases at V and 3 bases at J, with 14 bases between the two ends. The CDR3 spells CASSLPGQLYEQYF. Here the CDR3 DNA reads TGTGCCAGTAGTCTACCCGGACAGCTCTACGAGCAGTACTTC.

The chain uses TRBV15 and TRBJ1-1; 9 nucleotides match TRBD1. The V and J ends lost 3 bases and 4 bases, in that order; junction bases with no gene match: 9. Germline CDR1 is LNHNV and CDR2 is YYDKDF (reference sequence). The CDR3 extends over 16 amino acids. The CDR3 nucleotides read TGTGCCACCAGCAGGCCCGCCGGGACAGGGCGCACTGAAGCTTTCTTT. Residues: CATSRPAGTGRTEAFF.

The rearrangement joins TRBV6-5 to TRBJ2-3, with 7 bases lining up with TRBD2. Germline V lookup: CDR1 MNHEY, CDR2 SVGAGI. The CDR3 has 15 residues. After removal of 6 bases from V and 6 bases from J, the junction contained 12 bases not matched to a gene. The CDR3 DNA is TGTGCCAGCAGGCTAAGCGGGGCCCTGCCGGATACGCAGTATTTT. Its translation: CASRLSGALPDTQYF.

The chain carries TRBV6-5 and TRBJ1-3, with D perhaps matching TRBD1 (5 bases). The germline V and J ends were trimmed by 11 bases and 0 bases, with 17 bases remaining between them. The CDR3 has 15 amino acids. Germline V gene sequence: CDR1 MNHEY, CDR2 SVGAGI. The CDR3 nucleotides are TGTGCCTCCACCCGACAGACTAACTCTGGAAACACCATATATTTT. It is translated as CASTRQTNSGNTIYF.

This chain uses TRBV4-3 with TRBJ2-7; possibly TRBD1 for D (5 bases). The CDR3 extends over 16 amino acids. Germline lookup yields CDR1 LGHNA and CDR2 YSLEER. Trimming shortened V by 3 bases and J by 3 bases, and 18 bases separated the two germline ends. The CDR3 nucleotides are TGCGCCAGCAGCCAGTACCTGGGGCCCCCGAACTACGAGCAGTACTTC. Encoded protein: CASSQYLGPPNYEQYF.